This is a list of T cell receptor beta chains from one sample in a study of shared clonotypes between healthy human individuals. TCRdb's table, derived via immunoSEQ multiplex PCR, lists solely in-frame clones and lacks some. The repertoire holds a few million clones, with approximately 94% as singletons. Sequencing used naive CD4+ T cells sorted from blood. The receptors were gathered from a young man in good health. CDR3s include the opening cysteine and the closing phenylalanine or tryptophan. The D gene is left open where the match is weak. Clone size is not always given. Where it is, it says once, few, many or a class for expanded clones.

>TRBJ1-4|TRBD1|TRBV30|-
TGTGCCTGGAGCAAATCCGGGACAGGAACCACCCATGAAAAACTGTTTTTT
CAWSKSGTGTTHEKLFF
>TRBJ2-5|-|TRBV5-6|-
TGTGCCAGCAGGAGAAGTACAGAGATCCAAGAGACCCAGTACTTC
CASRRSTEIQETQYF
>TRBJ1-2|-|TRBV20-1|-
TGCAGTGCAACGCAGAACTATGGCTACACCTTC
CSATQNYGYTF
>TRBJ1-6|-|TRBV30|-
TGTGCCTGCCTATTCGGGGGGTCACCCCTCCACTTT
CACLFGGSPLHF
>TRBJ2-7|TRBD2|TRBV5-4|-
TGTGCCAGCAGCTCGGGACTAGCGGGGGGGCGCGACGAGCAGTACTTC
CASSSGLAGGRDEQYF
>TRBJ1-4|TRBD1|TRBV27|-
TGTGCCAGCAGGGACAGGCCTAATGAAAAACTGTTTTTT
CASRDRPNEKLFF
>TRBJ2-5|-|TRBV27|-
TGTGCCAGCAGTTCCTCTCCGGGCCCCACGGAGACCCAGTACTTC
CASSSSPGPTETQYF
>TRBJ1-2|-|TRBV30|once
TGTGCCTGGAGTGCTGGGGAAAGAGCCGTCGGCGGATATGGCTACACCTTC
CAWSAGERAVGGYGYTF
>TRBJ2-1|-|TRBV2|-
TGTGCCAGCAGCCCAAAAGGTCAGGGATTGGCCCTCTACAATGAGCAGTTCTTC
CASSPKGQGLALYNEQFF
>TRBJ2-3|TRBD1|TRBV29-1|-
TGCAGCGTTCGTGGGGATAAACAGGGGACCACAGATACGCAGTATTTT
CSVRGDKQGTTDTQYF
>TRBJ1-5|TRBD1|TRBV5-4|-
TGTGCCAGCAGCTTGGGTGGTTCGCGACAGGGGGCTGGACCCCAGCATTTT
CASSLGGSRQGAGPQHF
>TRBJ2-7|TRBD1|TRBV27|once
TGTGCCAGCAGTTCAGACAGGGGGCGTGGGTACGAGCAGTACTTC
CASSSDRGRGYEQYF
>TRBJ1-4|TRBD1|TRBV2|-
TGTGCCAGCGGAGGACAGGGGGCTAATGAAAAACTGTTTTTT
CASGGQGANEKLFF
>TRBJ2-3|TRBD2|TRBV27|-
TGTGCCAGCAGTTTTCCCCCTCTAGCGGGAGGTTTTGATACGCAGTATTTT
CASSFPPLAGGFDTQYF
>TRBJ1-2|TRBD1|TRBV6-5|-
TGTGCCAGCAGTTACTCGAGACAGGGTTACGGCTACACCTTC
CASSYSRQGYGYTF
>TRBJ1-2|-|TRBV29-1|once
TGCAGCGTCCCTCAGGGGCAACTTCTTAACTATGGCTACACCTTC
CSVPQGQLLNYGYTF
>TRBJ2-7|-|TRBV4-3|-
TGCGCCAGCAGCCTCGAAGACATACGCTCCTACGAGCAGTACTTC
CASSLEDIRSYEQYF
>TRBJ2-1|-|TRBV29-1|-
TGCAGCGTTGAAGATTTCGGTGTCGATGAGCAGTTCTTC
CSVEDFGVDEQFF
>TRBJ2-7|-|TRBV27|-
TGTGCCAGCAGTCCTAAGTCCAAACAGCACTACGAGCAGTACTTC
CASSPKSKQHYEQYF
>TRBJ1-1|-|TRBV5-1|-
TGCGCCAGCAGCTTGGCGGGAATGAACACTGAAGCTTTCTTT
CASSLAGMNTEAFF
>TRBJ2-7|-|TRBV9|-
TGTGCCAGCAGCGTCGGCTACGGCTCCTACGAGCAGTACTTC
CASSVGYGSYEQYF
>TRBJ2-1|TRBD2|TRBV4-3|-
TGCGCCAGCAGCCAAGAGGGGAGGGGCAATGAGCAGTTCTTC
CASSQEGRGNEQFF
>TRBJ2-1|-|TRBV5-1|-
TGCGCCAGCAGCTTGGACACAGGCCGATACAATGAGCAGTTCTTC
CASSLDTGRYNEQFF
>TRBJ1-2|TRBD1|TRBV6-4|-
TGTGCCAGTCCCGGGACAGGGTTAGGCTACACCTTC
CASPGTGLGYTF
>TRBJ2-1|-|TRBV14|-
TGTGCCAGCAGCCAAGATCGGGTAGGGCAGTTCTTC
CASSQDRVGQFF
>TRBJ2-6|-|TRBV6-1|-
TGTGCCAGCAGGACAGGCGCTGGGGCCAACGTCCTGACTTTC
CASRTGAGANVLTF
>TRBJ2-5|TRBD2|TRBV10-3|-
TGTGCCATCAGTGATATGAGGGAGGGTGGGGAGACCCAGTACTTC
CAISDMREGGETQYF
>TRBJ1-2|-|TRBV4-1|-
TGCGCCAGCAGCCAAGAATGGGACACAAGCAAAAACGGGGGCTACACCTTC
CASSQEWDTSKNGGYTF
>TRBJ2-2|-|TRBV5-8|once
TGTGCCAGCAGCCAATTAAGGGGAAAGGTCCCCGGGGAGCTGTTTTTT
CASSQLRGKVPGELFF
>TRBJ2-2|TRBD1|TRBV7-3|once
TGTGCCAGCAGCGGGACAGGGAACACCGGGGAGCTGTTTTTT
CASSGTGNTGELFF
>TRBJ2-7|-|TRBV7-2|-
TGTGCCAGCAGCTTAGCCGGGAAGAGCTCCTACGAGCAGTACTTC
CASSLAGKSSYEQYF
>TRBJ2-2|TRBD2|TRBV29-1|-
TGCAGCGTCCCCTCGGGGACTACAGGGGAGCTGTTTTTT
CSVPSGTTGELFF
>TRBJ1-2|-|TRBV7-2|-
TGTGCCAGCAGCTTAGACGCCCAGGGTGTCTATGGCTACACCTTC
CASSLDAQGVYGYTF
>TRBJ1-6|-|TRBV10-3|-
TGTGCCATCAGTGAGAGGTCAGGGGAAGTGTCACCCCTCCACTTT
CAISERSGEVSPLHF
>TRBJ1-1|-|TRBV6-6|-
TGTGCCAGCAGCCAACCCCGGGGGGATGAAGCTTTCTTT
CASSQPRGDEAFF
>TRBJ2-1|-|TRBV18|once
TGTGCCAGCTCACCTGGGGCCTCTCGACCCTACAATGAGCAGTTCTTC
CASSPGASRPYNEQFF
>TRBJ1-5|-|TRBV27|once
TGTGCCAGCAGTGGCAGGGTTGGCAATCAGCCCCAGCATTTT
CASSGRVGNQPQHF
>TRBJ2-2|-|TRBV6-6|once
TGTGCCAGCAGCCACGACCTAGGGACAAACACCGGGGAGCTGTTTTTT
CASSHDLGTNTGELFF
>TRBJ1-1|-|TRBV9|-
TGTGCCAGCAGCGCACGACTCGCGAACACTGAAGCTTTCTTT
CASSARLANTEAFF
>TRBJ1-5|-|TRBV5-1|-
TGCGCCAGCAGTCCTGACGGTAATCAGCCCCAGCATTTT
CASSPDGNQPQHF
>TRBJ1-6|-|TRBV7-9|-
TGTGCCAGCAGCTCCATTGCAGATGGAGGGAATTCACCCCTCCACTTT
CASSSIADGGNSPLHF
>TRBJ2-1|TRBD2|TRBV6-5|-
TGTGCCAGCAGCTGGGGTAGCGGGGAGCAGTTCTTC
CASSWGSGEQFF
>TRBJ2-3|TRBD2|TRBV7-2|-
TGTGCCAGCAGCTGGAGAGTACTAGCGGGAGGGCCAACAGATACGCAGTATTTT
CASSWRVLAGGPTDTQYF
>TRBJ1-2|-|TRBV6-6|-
TGTGCCAGCAGTAACGGGGGTATTAATGGCTACACCTTC
CASSNGGINGYTF